The clone carrying this T cell receptor beta chain was detected ten times or more. Antigen: not known. This entry is derived from a study of T cells in Graves' hyperthyroidism and ophthalmopathy. Findings and caveats of the study: The majority of expanded thyroid clonotypes above 0.001 also appeared in blood. The model predicted ophthalmopathy a median around six months before onset.

Patients were excluded for uncontrolled infection, other autoimmune disease, pregnancy or lactation. The CDR3 contains 14 residues. Trimming stripped 7 bases from V and 3 bases from J, with 16 bases between. Amplified regions were TCR beta CDR3 sequences from RNA transcripts. The HTBI primer set drove a first-round RT-PCR of the TCR CDR3. MiXCR, run by TCRdb on the multiplex PCR reads, gives a single entry per CDR3 protein. The table includes 360,000 or so distinct CDR3 sequences, about a sixth detected once. This rearrangement joins TRBV12-3 or TRBV12-4 to TRBJ2-7; D uncertain. Sequencing input: blood. The origin of this receptor is a woman between 35 and 50 years old with Graves' ophthalmopathy. The CDR3: CASTPAVRHYEQYF. In DNA form, the CDR3 reads TGTGCCAGCACCCCCGCCGTGAGACACTACGAGCAGTACTTC.